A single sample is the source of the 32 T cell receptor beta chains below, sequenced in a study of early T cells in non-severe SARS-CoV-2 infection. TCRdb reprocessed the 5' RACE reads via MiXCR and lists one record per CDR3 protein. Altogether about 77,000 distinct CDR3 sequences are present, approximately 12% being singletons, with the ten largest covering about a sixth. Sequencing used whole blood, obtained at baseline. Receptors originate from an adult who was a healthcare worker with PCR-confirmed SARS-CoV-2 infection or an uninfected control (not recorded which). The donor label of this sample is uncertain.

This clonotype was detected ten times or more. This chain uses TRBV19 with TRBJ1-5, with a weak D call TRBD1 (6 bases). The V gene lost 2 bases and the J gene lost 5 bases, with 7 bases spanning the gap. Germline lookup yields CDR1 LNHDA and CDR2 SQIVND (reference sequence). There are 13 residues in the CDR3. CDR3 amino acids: CASSIRGDQPQHF. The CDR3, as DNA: TGTGCCAGTAGTATAAGGGGGGATCAGCCCCAGCATTTT.

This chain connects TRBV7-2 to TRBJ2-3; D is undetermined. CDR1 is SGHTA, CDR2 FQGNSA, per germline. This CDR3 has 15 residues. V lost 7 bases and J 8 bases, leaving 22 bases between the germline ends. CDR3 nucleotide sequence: TGTGCCAGCACCCGGACGGCCCCAAACTCGCGTACGCAGTATTTT. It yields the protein CASTRTAPNSRTQYF.

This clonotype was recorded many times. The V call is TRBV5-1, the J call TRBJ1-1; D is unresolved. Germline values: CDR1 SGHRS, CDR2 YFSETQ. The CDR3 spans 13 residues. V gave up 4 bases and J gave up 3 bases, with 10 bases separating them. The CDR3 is CASSTSWDTEAFF. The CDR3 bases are TGCGCCAGCAGCACATCTTGGGACACTGAAGCTTTCTTT.

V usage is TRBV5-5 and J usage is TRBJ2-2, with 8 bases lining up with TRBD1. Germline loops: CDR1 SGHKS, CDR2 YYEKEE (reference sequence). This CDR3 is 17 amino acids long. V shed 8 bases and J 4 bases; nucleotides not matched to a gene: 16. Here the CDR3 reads CASSPRQGASGTGELFF. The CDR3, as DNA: TGTGCCAGTAGCCCTCGTCAGGGGGCGTCGGGCACCGGGGAGCTGTTTTTT.

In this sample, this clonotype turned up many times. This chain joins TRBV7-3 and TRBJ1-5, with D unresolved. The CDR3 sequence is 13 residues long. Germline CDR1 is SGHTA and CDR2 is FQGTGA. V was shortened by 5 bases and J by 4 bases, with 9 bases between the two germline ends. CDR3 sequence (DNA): TGTGCCAGCAGCCCGGACGGAAATCAGCCCCAGCATTTT. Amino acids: CASSPDGNQPQHF.

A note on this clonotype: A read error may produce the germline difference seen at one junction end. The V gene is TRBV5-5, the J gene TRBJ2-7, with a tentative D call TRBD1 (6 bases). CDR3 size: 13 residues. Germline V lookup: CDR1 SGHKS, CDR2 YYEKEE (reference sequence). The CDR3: CASSRDTSSEQYF. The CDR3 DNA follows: TGTGCCAGCAGCCGGGACACCTCCTCCGAGCAGTACTTC.

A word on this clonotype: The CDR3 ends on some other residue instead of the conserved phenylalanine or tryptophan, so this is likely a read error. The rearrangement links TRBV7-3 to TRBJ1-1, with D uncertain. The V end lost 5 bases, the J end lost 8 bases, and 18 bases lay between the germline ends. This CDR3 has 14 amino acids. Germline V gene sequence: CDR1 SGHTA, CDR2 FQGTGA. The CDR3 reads CASSPGSGSREAFS. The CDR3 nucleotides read TGTGCCAGCAGCCCCGGCAGCGGGAGTAGAGAAGCTTTCTCT.

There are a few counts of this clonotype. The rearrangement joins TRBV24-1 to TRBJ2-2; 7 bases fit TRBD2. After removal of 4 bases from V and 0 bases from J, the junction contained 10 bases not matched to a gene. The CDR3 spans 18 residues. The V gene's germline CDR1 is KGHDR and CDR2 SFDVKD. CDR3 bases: TGTGCCACCAGTGACGCGCGGGGAGGGACCGCGAACACCGGGGAGCTGTTTTTT. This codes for CATSDARGGTANTGELFF.

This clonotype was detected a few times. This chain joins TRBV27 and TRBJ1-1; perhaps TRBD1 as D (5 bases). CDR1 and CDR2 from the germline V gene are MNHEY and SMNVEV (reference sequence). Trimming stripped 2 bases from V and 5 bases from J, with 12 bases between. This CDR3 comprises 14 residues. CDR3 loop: CASSLPGKVTEAFF. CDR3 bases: TGTGCCAGCAGTTTACCAGGGAAGGTAACTGAAGCTTTCTTT.

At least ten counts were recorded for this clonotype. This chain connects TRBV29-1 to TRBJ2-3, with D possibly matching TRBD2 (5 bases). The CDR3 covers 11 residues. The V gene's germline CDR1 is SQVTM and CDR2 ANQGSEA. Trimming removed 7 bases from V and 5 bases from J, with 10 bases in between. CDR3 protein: CSGFRGDTQYF. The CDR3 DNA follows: TGCAGCGGATTCCGGGGAGATACGCAGTATTTT.

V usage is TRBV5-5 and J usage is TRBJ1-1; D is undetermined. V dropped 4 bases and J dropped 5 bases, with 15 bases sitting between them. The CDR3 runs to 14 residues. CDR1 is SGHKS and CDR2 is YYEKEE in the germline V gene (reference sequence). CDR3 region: CASSPRPVGTEAFF. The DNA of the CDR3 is TGTGCCAGCAGCCCCCGGCCAGTCGGAACTGAAGCTTTCTTT.

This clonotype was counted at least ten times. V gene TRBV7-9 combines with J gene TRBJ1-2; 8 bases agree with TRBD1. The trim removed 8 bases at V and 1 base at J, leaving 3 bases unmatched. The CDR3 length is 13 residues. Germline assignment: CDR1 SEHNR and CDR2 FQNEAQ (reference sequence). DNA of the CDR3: TGTGCCAGCCAGGGGGCGCTTAACTATGGCTACACCTTC. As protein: CASQGALNYGYTF.

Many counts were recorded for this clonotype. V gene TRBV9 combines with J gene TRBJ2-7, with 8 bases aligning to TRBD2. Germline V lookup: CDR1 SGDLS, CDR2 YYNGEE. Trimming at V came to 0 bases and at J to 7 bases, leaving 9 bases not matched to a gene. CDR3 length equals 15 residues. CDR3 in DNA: TGTGCCAGCAGCGTAGCTGTGAGCGGGAGTAGGGAGCAGTACTTC. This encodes CASSVAVSGSREQYF.

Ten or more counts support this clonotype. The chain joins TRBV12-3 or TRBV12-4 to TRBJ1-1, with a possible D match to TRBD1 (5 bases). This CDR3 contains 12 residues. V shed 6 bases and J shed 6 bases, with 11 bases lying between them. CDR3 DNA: TGTGCCAGCAGCCCCAGGGACCCTGAAGCTTTCTTT. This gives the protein CASSPRDPEAFF.

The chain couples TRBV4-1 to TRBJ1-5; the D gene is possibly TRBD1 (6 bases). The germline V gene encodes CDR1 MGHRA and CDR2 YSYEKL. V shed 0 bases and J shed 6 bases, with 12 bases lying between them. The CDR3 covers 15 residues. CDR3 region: CASSQDGGGPQPQHF. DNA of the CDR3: TGCGCCAGCAGCCAAGATGGGGGGGGCCCTCAGCCCCAGCATTTT.

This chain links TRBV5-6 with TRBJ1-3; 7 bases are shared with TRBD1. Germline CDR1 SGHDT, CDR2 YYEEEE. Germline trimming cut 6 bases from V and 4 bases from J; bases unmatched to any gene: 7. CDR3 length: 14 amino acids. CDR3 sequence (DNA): TGTGCCAGCAAAGTGACAGGGTCCGGAAACACCATATATTTT. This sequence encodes CASKVTGSGNTIYF.

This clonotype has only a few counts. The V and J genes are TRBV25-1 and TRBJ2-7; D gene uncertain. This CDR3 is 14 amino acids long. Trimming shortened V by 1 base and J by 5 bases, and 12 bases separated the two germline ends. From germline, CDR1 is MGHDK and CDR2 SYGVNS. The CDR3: CASSESGIRNEQYF. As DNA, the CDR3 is TGTGCCAGCAGTGAATCTGGGATAAGAAACGAGCAGTACTTC.

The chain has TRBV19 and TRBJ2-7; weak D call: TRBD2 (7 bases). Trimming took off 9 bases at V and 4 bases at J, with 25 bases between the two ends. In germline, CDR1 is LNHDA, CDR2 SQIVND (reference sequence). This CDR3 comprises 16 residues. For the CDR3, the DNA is TGTGCCAGCTCGCCCGCCGTCGGGGGGCTCGGTTACGAGCAGTACTTC. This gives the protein CASSPAVGGLGYEQYF.

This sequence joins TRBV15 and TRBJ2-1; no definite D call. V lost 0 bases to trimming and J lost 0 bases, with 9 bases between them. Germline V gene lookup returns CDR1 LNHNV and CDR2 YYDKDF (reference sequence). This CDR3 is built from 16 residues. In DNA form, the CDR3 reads TGTGCCACCAGCAGAGATCCCTATAGCTCCTACAATGAGCAGTTCTTC. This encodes CATSRDPYSSYNEQFF.

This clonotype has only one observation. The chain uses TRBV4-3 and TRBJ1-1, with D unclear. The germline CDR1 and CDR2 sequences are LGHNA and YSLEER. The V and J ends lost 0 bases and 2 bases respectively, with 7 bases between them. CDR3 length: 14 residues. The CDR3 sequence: CASSQDRSNTEAFF. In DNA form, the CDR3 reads TGCGCCAGCAGCCAAGATAGGAGTAACACTGAAGCTTTCTTT.

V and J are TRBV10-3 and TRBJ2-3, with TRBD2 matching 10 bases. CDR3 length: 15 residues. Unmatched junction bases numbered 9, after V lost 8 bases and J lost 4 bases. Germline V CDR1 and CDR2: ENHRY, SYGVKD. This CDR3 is CAIGALAGAADTQYF. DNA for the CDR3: TGTGCCATCGGGGCCCTAGCGGGAGCTGCAGATACGCAGTATTTT.

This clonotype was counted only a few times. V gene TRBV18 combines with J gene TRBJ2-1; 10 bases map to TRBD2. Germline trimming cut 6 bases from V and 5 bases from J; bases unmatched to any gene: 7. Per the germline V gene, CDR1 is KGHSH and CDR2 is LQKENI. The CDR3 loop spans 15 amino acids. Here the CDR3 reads CASSQGLALNNEQFF. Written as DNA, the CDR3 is TGTGCCAGCTCCCAGGGACTAGCGCTGAACAATGAGCAGTTCTTC. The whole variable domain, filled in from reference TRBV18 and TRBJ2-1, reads NAGVMQNPRHLVRRRGQEARLRCSPMKGHSHVYWYRQLPEEGLKFMVYLQKENIIDESGMPKERFSAEFPKEGPSILRIQQVVRGDSAAYFCASSQGLALNNEQFFGPGTRLTVL.

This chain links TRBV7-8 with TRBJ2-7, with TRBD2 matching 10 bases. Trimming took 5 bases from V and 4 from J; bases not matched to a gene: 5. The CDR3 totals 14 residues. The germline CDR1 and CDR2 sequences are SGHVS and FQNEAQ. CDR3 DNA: TGTGCCAGCAGCCCTAGCGGGAGTTTTTACGAGCAGTACTTC. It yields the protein CASSPSGSFYEQYF.

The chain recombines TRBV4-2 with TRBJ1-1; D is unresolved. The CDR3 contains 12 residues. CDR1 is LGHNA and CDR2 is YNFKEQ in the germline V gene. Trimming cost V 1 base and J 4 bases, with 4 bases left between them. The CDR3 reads CASSQARTEAFF. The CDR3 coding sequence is TGTGCCAGCAGCCAAGCCCGCACTGAAGCTTTCTTT.

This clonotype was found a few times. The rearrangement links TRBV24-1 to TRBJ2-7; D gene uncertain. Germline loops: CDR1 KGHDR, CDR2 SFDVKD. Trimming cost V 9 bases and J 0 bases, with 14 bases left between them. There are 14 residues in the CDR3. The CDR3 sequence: CATVVAWPSYEQYF. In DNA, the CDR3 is TGTGCCACCGTAGTCGCTTGGCCCTCCTACGAGCAGTACTTC.

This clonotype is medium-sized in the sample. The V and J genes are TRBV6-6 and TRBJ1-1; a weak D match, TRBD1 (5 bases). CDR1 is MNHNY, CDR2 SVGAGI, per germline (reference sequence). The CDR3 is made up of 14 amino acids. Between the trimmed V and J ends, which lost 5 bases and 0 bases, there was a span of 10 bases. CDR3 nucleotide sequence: TGTGCCAGCAGTCGGACACCCATGAACACTGAAGCTTTCTTT. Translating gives CASSRTPMNTEAFF.

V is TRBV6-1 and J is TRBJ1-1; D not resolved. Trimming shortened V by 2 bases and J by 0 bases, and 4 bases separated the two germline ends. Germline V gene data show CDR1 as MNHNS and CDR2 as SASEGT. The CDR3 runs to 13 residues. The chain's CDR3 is CASSEQLNTEAFF. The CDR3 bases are TGTGCCAGCAGTGAACAGCTGAACACTGAAGCTTTCTTT.

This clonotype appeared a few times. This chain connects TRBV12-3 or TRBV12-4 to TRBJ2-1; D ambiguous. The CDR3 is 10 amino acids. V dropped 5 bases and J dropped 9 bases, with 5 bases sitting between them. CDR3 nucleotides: TGTGCCAGCAGTGGACCTGAGCAGTTCTTC. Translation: CASSGPEQFF.

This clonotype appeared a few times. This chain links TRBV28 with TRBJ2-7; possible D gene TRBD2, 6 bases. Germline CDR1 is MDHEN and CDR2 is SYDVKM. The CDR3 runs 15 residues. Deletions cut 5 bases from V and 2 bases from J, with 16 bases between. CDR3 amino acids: CASSPPTRRPYEQYF. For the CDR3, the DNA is TGTGCCAGCAGTCCACCGACTAGGAGGCCCTACGAGCAGTACTTC.

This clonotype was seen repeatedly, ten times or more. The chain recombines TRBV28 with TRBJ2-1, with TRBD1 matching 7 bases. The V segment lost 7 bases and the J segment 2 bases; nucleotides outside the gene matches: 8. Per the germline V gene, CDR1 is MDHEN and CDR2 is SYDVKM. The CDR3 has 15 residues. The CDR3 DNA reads TGTGCCAGCACCTCCGGGACAGTGACCTACAATGAGCAGTTCTTC. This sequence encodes CASTSGTVTYNEQFF.

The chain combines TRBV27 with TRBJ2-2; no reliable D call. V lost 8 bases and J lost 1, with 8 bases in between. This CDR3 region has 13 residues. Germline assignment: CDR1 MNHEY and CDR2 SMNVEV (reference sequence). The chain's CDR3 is CASEEQNTGELFF. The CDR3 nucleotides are TGTGCCAGCGAGGAGCAGAACACCGGGGAGCTGTTTTTT.

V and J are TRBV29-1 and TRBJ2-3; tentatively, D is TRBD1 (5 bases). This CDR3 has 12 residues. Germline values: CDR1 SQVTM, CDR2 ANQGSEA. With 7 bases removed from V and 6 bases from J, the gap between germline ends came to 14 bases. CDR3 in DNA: TGCAGCGCCCTGGACACCTGGGATACGCAGTATTTT. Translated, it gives CSALDTWDTQYF.